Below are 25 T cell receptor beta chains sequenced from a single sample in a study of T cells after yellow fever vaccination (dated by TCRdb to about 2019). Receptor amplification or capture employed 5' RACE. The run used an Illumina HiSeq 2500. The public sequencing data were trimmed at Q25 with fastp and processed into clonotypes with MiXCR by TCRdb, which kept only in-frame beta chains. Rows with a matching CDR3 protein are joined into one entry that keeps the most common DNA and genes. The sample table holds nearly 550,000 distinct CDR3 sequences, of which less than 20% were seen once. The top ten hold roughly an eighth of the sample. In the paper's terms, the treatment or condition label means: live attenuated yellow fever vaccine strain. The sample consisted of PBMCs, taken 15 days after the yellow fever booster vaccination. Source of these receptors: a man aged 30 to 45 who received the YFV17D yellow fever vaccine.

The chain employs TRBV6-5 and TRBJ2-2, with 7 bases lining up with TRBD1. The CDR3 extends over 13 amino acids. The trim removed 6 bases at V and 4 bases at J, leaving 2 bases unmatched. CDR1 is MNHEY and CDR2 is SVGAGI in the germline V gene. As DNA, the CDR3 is TGTGCCAGCAGGGGACAGATCACCGGGGAGCTGTTTTTT. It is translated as CASRGQITGELFF.

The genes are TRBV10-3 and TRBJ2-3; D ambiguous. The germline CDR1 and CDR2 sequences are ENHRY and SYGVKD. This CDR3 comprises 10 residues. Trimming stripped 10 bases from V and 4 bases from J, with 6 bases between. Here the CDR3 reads CATLADTQYF. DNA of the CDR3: TGTGCCACCTTAGCAGATACGCAGTATTTT.

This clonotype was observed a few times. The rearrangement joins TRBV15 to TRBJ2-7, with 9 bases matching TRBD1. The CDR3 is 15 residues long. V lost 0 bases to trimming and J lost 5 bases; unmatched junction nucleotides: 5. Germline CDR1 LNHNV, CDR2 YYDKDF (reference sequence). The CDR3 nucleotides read TGTGCCACCAGCAGAGAAAACAGGGGGCCCGACGAGCAGTACTTC. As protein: CATSRENRGPDEQYF.

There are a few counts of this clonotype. Here the CDR3 reads CASSPASSGRAVETQYF. DNA of the CDR3: TGTGCCAGCAGCCCAGCCTCTAGCGGGAGGGCCGTAGAGACCCAGTACTTC. The gene calls are TRBV7-8 and TRBJ2-5, with 12 nucleotides matching TRBD2. The CDR3 totals 17 residues. Germline trimming cut 5 bases from V and 4 bases from J; bases unmatched to any gene: 11. Germline loops: CDR1 SGHVS, CDR2 FQNEAQ.

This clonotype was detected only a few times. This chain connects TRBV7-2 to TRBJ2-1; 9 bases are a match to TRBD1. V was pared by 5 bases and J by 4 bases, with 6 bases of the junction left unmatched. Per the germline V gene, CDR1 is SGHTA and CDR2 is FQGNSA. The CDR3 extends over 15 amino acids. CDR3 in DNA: TGTGCCAGCAGCCCAGGACAGGGGCTTTACAATGAGCAGTTCTTC. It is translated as CASSPGQGLYNEQFF.

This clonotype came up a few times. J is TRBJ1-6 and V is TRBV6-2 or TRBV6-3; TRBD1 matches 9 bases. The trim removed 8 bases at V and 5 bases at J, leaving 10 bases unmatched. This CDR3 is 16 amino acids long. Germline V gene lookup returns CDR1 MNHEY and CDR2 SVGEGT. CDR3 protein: CASENRRDRDNSPLHF. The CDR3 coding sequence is TGTGCCAGCGAGAACCGGCGGGACAGGGATAATTCACCCCTCCACTTT.

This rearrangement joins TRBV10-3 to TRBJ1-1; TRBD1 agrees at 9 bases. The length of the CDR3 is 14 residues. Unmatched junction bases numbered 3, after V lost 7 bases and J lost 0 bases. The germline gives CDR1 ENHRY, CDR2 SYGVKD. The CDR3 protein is CAIKTGGMNTEAFF. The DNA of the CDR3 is TGTGCCATCAAAACAGGGGGCATGAACACTGAAGCTTTCTTT.

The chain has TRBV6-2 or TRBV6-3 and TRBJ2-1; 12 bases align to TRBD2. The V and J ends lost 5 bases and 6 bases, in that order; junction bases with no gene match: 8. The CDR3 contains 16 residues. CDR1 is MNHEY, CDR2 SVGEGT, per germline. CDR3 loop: CASSTRTSGTFNEQFF. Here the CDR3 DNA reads TGTGCCAGCAGTACCCGGACTAGCGGGACTTTCAATGAGCAGTTCTTC.

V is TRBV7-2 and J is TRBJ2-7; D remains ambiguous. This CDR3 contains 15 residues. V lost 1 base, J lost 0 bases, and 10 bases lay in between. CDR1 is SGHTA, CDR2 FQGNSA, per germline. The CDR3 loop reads CASSLGHPASYEQYF. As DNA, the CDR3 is TGTGCCAGCAGCTTAGGCCACCCAGCCTCCTACGAGCAGTACTTC.

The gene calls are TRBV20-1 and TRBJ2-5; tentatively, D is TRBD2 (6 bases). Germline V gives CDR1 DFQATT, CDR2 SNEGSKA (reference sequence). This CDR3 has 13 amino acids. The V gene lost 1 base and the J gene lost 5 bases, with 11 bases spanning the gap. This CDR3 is CSARGGMVETQYF. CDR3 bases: TGCAGTGCTAGAGGCGGGATGGTGGAGACCCAGTACTTC.

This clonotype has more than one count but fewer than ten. The CDR3 loop reads CASSPRGLGITEAFF. CDR3 DNA: TGTGCCAGCAGCCCAAGGGGGCTGGGTATCACTGAAGCTTTCTTT. The rearrangement uses TRBV12-3 or TRBV12-4 and TRBJ1-1, with TRBD1 identical over 7 bases. Trimming took 6 bases from V and 4 from J; bases not matched to a gene: 11. The CDR3 runs 15 residues.

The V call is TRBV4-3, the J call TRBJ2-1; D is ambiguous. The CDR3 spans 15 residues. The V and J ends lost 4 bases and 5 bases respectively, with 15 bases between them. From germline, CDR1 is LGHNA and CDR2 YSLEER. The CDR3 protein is CASSRNPRKNNEQFF. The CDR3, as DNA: TGCGCCAGCAGCCGCAATCCTAGAAAAAACAATGAGCAGTTCTTC.

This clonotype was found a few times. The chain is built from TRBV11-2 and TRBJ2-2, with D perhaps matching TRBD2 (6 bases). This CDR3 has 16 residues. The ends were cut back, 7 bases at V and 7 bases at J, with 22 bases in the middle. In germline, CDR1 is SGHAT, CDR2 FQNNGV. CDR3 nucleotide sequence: TGTGCCAGCACCACCAGGGCACTAGCCTCAGGCGGGGAGCTGTTTTTT. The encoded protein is CASTTRALASGGELFF.

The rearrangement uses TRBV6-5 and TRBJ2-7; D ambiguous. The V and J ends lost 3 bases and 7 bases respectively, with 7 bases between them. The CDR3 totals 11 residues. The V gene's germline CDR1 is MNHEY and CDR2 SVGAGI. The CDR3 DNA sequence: TGTGCCAGCAGTTATGCGTCGGAGCAGTACTTC. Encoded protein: CASSYASEQYF.

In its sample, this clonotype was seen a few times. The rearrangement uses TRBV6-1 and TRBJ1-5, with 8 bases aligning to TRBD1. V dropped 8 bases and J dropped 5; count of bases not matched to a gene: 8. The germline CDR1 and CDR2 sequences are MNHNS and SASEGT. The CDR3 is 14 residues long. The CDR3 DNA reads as TGTGCCAGCGCCCGGACAGGGCAAGATCAGCCCCAGCATTTT. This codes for CASARTGQDQPQHF.

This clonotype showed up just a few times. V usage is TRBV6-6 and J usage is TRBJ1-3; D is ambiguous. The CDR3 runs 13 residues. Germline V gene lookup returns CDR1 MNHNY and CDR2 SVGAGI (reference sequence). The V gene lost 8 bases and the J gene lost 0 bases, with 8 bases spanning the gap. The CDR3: CASETTSGNTIYF. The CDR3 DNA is TGTGCCAGCGAAACCACCTCTGGAAACACCATATATTTT.

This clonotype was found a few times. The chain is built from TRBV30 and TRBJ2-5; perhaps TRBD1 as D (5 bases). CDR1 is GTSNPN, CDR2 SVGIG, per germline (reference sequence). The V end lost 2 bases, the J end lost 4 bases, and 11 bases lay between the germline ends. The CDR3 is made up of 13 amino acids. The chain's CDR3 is CAWSQGLGETQYF. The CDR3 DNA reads TGTGCCTGGAGTCAGGGTTTGGGAGAGACCCAGTACTTC. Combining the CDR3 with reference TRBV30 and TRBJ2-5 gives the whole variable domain SQTIHQWPATLVQPVGSPLSLECTVEGTSNPNLYWYRQAAGRGLQLLFYSVGIGQISSEVPQNLSASRPQDRQFILSSKKLLLSDSGFYLCAWSQGLGETQYFGPGTRLLVL.

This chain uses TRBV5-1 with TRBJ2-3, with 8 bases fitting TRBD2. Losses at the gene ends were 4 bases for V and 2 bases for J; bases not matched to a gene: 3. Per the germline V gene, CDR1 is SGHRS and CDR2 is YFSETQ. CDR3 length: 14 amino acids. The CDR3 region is CASSIAGLTDTQYF. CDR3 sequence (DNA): TGCGCCAGCAGCATAGCGGGGCTCACAGATACGCAGTATTTT.

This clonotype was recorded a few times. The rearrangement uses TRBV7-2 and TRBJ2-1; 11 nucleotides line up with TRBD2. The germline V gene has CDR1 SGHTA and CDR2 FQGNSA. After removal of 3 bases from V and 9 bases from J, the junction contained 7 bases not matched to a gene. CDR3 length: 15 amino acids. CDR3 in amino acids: CASSFGTSGLVEQFF. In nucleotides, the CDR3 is TGTGCCAGCAGCTTCGGGACTAGCGGCCTTGTTGAGCAGTTCTTC.

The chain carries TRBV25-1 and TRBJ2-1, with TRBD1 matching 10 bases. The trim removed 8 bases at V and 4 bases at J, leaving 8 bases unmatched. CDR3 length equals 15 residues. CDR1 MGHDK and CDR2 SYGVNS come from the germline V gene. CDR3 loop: CASQTGTGDYNEQFF. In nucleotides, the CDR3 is TGTGCCAGCCAGACCGGGACAGGGGATTACAATGAGCAGTTCTTC.

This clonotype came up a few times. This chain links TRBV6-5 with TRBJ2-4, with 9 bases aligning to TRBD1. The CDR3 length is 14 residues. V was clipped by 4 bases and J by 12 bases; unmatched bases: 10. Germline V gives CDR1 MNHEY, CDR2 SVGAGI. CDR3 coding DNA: TGTGCCAGCAGTTGGACAGGGGCGTCGGTGACTCAGTACTTC. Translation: CASSWTGASVTQYF.

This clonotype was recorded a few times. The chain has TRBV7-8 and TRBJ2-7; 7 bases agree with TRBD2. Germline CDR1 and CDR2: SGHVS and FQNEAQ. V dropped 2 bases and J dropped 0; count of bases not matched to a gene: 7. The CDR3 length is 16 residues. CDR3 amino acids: CASSLWEGRGSYEQYF. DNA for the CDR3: TGTGCCAGCAGCTTATGGGAGGGTAGAGGCTCCTACGAGCAGTACTTC.

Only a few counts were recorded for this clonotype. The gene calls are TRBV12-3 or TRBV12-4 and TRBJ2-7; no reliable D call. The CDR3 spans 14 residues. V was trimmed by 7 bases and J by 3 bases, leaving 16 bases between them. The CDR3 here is CASTDPGSNYEQYF. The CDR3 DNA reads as TGTGCCAGCACCGACCCGGGTTCCAACTACGAGCAGTACTTC.

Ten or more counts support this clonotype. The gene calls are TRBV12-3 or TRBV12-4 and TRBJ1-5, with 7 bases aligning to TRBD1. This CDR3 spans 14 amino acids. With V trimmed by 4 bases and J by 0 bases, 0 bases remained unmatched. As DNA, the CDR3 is TGTGCCAGCAGTTCAGGGGGTAGCAATCAGCCCCAGCATTTT. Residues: CASSSGGSNQPQHF.

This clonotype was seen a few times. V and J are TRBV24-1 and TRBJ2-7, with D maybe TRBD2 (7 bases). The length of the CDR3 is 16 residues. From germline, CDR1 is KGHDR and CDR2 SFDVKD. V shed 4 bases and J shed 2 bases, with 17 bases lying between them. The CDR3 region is CATSDRPRGATYEQYF. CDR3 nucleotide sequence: TGTGCCACCAGTGACCGCCCACGGGGGGCAACCTACGAGCAGTACTTC.